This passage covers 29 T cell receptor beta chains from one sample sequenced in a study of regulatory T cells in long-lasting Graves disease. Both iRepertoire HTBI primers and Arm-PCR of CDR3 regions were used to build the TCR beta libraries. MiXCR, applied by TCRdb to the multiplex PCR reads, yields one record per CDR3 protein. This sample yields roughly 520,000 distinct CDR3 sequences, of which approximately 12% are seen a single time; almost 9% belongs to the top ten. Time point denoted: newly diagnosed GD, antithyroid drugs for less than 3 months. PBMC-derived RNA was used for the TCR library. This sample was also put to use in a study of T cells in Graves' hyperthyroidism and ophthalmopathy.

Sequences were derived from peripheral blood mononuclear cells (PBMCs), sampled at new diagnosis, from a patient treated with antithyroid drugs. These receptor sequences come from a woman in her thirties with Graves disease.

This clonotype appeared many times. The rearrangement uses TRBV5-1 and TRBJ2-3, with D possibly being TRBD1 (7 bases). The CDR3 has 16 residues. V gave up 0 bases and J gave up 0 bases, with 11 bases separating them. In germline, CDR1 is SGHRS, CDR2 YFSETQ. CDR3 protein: CASSLAGGTSTDTQYF. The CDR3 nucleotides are TGCGCCAGCAGCTTGGCAGGGGGGACTAGCACAGATACGCAGTATTTT.

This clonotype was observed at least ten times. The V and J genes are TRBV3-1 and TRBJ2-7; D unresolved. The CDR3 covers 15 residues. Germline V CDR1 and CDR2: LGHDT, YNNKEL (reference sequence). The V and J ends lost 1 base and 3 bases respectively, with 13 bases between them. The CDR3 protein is CASSQGHDLVYEQYF. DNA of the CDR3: TGTGCCAGCAGCCAAGGGCACGATCTCGTCTACGAGCAGTACTTC.

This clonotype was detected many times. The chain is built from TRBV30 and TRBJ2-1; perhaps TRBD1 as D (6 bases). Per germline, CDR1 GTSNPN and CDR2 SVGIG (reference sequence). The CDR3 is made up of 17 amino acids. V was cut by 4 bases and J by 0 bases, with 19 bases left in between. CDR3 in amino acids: CAWIGPVPTGSYNEQFF. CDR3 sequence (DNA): TGTGCCTGGATTGGGCCGGTTCCGACAGGCTCCTACAATGAGCAGTTCTTC.

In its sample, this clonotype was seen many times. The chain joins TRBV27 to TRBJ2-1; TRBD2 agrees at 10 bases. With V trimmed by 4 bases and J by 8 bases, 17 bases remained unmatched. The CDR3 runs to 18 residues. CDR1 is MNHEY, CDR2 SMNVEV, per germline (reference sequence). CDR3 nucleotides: TGTGCCAGCAGTTCAGCGATTCTAGCGGGAGCTTCGTGGGATGAGCAGTTCTTC. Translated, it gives CASSSAILAGASWDEQFF.

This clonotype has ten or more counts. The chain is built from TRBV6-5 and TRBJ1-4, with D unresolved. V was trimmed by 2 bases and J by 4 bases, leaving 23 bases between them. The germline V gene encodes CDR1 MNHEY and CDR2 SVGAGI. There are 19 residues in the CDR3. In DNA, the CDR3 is TGTGCCAGCAGTTACGCCAAGTGGCCTGGGCGTGACTTTAATGAAAAACTGTTTTTT. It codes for CASSYAKWPGRDFNEKLFF.

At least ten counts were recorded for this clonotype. CDR3 sequence: CASSLYEGGDQPQHF. CDR3 DNA sequence: TGTGCCAGCAGCTTATATGAGGGAGGGGATCAGCCCCAGCATTTT. The chain has TRBV7-9 and TRBJ1-5; D may be TRBD1 (5 bases). V lost 2 bases and J 5 bases, leaving 13 bases between the germline ends. The CDR3 sequence is 15 residues long. The germline V gene has CDR1 SEHNR and CDR2 FQNEAQ (reference sequence). The full variable domain, with the rest looked up from reference TRBV7-9 and TRBJ1-5, is DTGVSQNPRHKITKRGQNVTFRCDPISEHNRLYWYRQTLGQGPEFLTYFQNEAQLEKSRLLSDRFSAERPKGSFSTLEIQRTEQGDSAMYLCASSLYEGGDQPQHFGDGTRLSIL.

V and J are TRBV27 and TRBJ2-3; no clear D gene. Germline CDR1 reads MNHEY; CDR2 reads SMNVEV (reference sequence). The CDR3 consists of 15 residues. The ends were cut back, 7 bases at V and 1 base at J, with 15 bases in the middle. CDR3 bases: TGTGCCAGCACGCGGCTCACTGGGGGCACAGATACGCAGTATTTT. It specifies CASTRLTGGTDTQYF.

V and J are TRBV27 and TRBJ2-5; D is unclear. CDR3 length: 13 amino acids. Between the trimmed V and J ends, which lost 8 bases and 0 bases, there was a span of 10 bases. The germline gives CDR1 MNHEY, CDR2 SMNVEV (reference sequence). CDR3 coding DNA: TGTGCCAGCCGCCCCAGAGACCAAGAGACCCAGTACTTC. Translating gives CASRPRDQETQYF.

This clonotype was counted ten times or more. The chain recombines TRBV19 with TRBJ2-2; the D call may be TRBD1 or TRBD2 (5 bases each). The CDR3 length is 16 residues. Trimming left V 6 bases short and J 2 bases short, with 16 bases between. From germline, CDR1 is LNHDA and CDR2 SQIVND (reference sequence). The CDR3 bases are TGTGCCAGTAGCCTCACCGGGACCGTTAACACCGGGGAGCTGTTTTTT. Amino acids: CASSLTGTVNTGELFF.

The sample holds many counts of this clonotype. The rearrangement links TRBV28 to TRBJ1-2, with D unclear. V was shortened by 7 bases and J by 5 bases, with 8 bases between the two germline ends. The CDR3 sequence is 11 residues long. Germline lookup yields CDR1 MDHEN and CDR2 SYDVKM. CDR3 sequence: CASIGDYGYTF. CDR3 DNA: TGTGCCAGCATCGGGGATTATGGCTACACCTTC.

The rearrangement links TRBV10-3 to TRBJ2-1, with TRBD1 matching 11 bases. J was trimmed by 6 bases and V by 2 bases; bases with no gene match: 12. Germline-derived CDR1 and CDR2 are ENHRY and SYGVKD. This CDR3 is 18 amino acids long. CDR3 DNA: TGTGCCATCAGTGAGCCGGGACAGGGGGGACTAGTTGGCAATGAGCAGTTCTTC. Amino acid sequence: CAISEPGQGGLVGNEQFF.

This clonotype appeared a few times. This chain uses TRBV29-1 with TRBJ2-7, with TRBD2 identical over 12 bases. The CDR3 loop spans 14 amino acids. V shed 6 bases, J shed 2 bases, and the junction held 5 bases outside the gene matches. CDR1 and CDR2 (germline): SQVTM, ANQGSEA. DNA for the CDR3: TGCAGCGTAGAGGGACTAGCGGGCACCTACGAGCAGTACTTC. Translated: CSVEGLAGTYEQYF.

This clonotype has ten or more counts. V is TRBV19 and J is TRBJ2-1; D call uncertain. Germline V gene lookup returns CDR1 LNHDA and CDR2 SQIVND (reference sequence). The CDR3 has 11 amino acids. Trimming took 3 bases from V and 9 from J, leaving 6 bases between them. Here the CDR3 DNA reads TGTGCCAGTAGTATCGTAGGTGAGCAGTTCTTC. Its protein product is CASSIVGEQFF. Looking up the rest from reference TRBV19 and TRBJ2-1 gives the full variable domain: DGGITQSPKYLFRKEGQNVTLSCEQNLNHDAMYWYRQDPGQGLRLIYYSQIVNDFQKGDIAEGYSVSREKKESFPLTVTSAQKNPTAFYLCASSIVGEQFFGPGTRLTVL.

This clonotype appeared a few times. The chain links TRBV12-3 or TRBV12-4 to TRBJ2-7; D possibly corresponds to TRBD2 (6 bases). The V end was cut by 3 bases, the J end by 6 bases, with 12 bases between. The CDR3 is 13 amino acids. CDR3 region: CASSFATRSEQYF. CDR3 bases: TGTGCCAGCAGTTTCGCGACTAGATCCGAGCAGTACTTC.

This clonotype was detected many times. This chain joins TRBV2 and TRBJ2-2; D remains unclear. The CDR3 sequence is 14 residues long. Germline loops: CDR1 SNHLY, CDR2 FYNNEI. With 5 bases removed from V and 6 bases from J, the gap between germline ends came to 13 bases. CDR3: CASSRRSNAGELFF. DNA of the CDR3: TGTGCCAGCAGTAGAAGGAGTAATGCCGGGGAGCTGTTTTTT.

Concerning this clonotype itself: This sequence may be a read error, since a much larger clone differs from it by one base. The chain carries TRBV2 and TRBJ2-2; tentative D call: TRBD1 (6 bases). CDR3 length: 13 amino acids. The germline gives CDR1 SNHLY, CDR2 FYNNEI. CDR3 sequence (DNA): TGTGCCAGCAGTTGGACAGACACCGGGGAGCTGGTTTTT. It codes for CASSWTDTGELVF.

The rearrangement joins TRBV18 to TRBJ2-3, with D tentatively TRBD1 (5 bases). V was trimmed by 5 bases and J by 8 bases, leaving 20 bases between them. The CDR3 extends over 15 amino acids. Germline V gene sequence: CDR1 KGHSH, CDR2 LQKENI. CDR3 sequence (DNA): TGTGCCAGCTCAAGTAGACAGATCTCGGTGCGTACGCAGTATTTT. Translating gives CASSSRQISVRTQYF.

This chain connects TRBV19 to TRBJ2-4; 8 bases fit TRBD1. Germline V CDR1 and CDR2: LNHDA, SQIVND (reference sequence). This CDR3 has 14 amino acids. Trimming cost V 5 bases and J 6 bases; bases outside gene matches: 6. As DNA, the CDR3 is TGTGCCAGTAGTCGCAGGGGGCTGGCAAACATTCAGTACTTC. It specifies CASSRRGLANIQYF.

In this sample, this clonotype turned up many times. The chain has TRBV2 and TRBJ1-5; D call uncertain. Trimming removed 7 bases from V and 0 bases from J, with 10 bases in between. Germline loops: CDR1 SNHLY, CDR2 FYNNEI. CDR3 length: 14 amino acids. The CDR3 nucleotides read TGTGCCAGCACGGTCAACTATAGCAATCAGCCCCAGCATTTT. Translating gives CASTVNYSNQPQHF.

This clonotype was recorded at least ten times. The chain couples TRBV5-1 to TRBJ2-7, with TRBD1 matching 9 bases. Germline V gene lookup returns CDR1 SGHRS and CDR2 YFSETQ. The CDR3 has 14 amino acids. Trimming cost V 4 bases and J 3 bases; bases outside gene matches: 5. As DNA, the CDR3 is TGCGCCAGCAGCACAGCGACAGGGGGCTACGAGCAGTACTTC. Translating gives CASSTATGGYEQYF.

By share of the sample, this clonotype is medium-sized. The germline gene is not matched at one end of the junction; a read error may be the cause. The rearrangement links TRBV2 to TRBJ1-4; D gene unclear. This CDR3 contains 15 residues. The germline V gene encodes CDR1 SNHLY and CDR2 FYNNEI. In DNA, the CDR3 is TGTGCCAGCAGAGAAGGTGGCTACGACACCGAAAAACTGTTTTTT. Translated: CASREGGYDTEKLFF.

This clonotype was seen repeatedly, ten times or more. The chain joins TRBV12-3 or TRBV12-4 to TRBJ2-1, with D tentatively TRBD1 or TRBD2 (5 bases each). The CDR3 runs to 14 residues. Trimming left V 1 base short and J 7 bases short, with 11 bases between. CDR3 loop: CASSLERGVNEQFF. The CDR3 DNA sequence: TGTGCCAGCAGTTTAGAAAGAGGGGTGAATGAGCAGTTCTTC.

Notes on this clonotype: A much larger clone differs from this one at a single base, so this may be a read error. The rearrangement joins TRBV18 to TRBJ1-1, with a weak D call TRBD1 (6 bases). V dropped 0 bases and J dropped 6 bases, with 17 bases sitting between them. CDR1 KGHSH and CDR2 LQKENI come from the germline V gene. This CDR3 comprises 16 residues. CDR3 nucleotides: TGTGCCAGCTCACCACCGTGGGGGGGGCAAAGGGCTGAAGCTTTCTTT. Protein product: CASSPPWGGQRAEAFF.

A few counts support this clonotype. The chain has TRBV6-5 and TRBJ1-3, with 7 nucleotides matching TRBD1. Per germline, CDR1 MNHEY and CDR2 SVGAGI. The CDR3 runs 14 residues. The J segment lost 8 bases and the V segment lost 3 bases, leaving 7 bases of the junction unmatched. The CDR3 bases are TGTGCCAGCAGTTATACAGGGGCGGGAGACACCATATATTTT. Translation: CASSYTGAGDTIYF.

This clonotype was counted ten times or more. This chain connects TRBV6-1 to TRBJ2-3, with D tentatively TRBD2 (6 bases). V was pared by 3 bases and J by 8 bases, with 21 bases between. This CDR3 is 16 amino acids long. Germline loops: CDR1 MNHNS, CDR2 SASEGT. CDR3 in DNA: TGTGCCAGCAGTGACTCGGTAACATCCTCCGGGAGTACGCAGTATTTT. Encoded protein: CASSDSVTSSGSTQYF.

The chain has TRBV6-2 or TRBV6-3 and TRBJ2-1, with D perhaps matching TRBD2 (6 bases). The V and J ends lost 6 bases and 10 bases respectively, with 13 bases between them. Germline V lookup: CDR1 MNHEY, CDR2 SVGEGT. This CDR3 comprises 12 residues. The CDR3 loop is CASSPREVEQFF. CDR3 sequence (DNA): TGTGCCAGCAGCCCGAGGGAGGTGGAGCAGTTCTTC.

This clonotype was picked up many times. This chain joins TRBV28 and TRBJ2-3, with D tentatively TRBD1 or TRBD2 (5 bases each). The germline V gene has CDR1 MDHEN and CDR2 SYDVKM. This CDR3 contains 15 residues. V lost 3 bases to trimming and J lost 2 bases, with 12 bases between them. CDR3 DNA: TGTGCCAGCAGTTTTTTCAGTGGGACCACAGATACGCAGTATTTT. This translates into CASSFFSGTTDTQYF.

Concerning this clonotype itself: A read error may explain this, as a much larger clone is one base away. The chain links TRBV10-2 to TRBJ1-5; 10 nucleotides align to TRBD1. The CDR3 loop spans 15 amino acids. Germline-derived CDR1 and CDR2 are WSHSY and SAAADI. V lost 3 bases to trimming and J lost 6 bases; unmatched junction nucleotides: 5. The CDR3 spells CASSDRDRGTQPQHF. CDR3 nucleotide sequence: TGCGCCAGCAGTGACCGGGACAGGGGCACTCAGCCCCAGCATTTT.

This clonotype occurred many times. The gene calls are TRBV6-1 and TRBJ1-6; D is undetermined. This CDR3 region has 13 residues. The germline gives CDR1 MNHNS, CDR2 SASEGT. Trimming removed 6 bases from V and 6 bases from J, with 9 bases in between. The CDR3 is CASRTSINSPLHF. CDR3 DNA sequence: TGTGCCAGCAGGACCAGCATTAATTCACCCCTCCACTTT.